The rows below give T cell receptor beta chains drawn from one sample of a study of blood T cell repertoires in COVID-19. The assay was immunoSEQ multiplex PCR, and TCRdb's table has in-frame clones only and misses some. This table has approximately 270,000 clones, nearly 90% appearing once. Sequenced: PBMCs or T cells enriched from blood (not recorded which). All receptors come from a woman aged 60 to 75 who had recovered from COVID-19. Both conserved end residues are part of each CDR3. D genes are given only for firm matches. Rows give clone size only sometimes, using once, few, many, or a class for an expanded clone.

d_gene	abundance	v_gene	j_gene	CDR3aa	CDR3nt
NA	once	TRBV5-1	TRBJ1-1	CASSPTGGPYTEAFF	TGCGCCAGCAGCCCGACCGGGGGGCCGTACACTGAAGCTTTCTTT
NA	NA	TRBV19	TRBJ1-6	CASSNRESPLHF	TGTGCCAGTAGTAACCGGGAATCACCCCTCCACTTT
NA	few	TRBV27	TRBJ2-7	CASSLRGGDGPYEQYF	TGTGCCAGCAGTTTAAGGGGGGGGGACGGACCCTACGAGCAGTACTTC
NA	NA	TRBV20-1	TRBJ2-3	CSASDLSSTDTQYF	TGCAGTGCTAGTGACCTATCTAGCACAGATACGCAGTATTTT
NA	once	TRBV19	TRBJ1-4	CASSRGIGGEKEKLFF	TGTGCCAGTAGTAGGGGCATCGGGGGAGAGAAGGAAAAACTGTTTTTT
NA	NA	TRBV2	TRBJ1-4	CASSEGGRGEKLFF	TGTGCCAGCAGTGAAGGGGGGCGAGGAGAAAAACTGTTTTTT
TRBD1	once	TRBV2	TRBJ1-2	CASSSGQGAGYGYTF	TGTGCCAGCAGTTCGGGACAGGGGGCGGGCTATGGCTACACCTTC
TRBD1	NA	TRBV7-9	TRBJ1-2	CASTRQGRSDYGYTF	TGTGCCAGCACCCGACAGGGGAGGTCGGACTATGGCTACACCTTC
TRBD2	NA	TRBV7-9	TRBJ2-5	CASTYSGGEETQYF	TGTGCCAGCACCTATAGCGGGGGAGAGGAGACCCAGTACTTC
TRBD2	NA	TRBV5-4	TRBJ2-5	CASSRTSSRQETQYF	TGTGCCAGCAGCCGGACTAGTTCGAGGCAAGAGACCCAGTACTTC
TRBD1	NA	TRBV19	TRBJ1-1	CASRGTGSAEAFF	TGTGCCAGTAGGGGGACAGGGAGTGCTGAAGCTTTCTTT
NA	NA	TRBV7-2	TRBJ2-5	CASSPVRWRGGGTQYF	TGTGCCAGCAGCCCCGTACGTTGGCGAGGAGGTGGGACCCAGTACTTC
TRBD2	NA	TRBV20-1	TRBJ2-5	CSASLAGGPVQYF	TGCAGTGCTAGTTTAGCGGGAGGGCCGGTCCAGTACTTC
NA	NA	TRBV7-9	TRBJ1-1	CASSTLYGRNTEAFF	TGTGCCAGCAGCACTTTGTACGGGAGAAACACTGAAGCTTTCTTT
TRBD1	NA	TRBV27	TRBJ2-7	CASRPGTASYEQYF	TGTGCCAGCAGGCCCGGGACAGCCTCCTACGAGCAGTACTTC
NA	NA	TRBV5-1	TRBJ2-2	CASSLVAQGTGELFF	TGCGCCAGCAGCTTGGTGGCCCAGGGCACCGGGGAGCTGTTTTTT
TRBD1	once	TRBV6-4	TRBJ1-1	CASRGTANTEAFF	TGTGCCAGCAGGGGGACAGCCAACACTGAAGCTTTCTTT
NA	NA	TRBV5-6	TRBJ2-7	CASNWMGPPYEQYF	TGTGCCAGCAACTGGATGGGGCCCCCCTACGAGCAGTACTTC
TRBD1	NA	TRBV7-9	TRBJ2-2	CASSLRDRGQGELFF	TGTGCCAGCAGCCTACGAGACAGGGGGCAAGGGGAGCTGTTTTTT
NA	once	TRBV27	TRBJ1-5	CASSAGTNLWEPQHF	TGTGCCAGCAGTGCCGGGACAAACCTCTGGGAGCCCCAGCATTTT
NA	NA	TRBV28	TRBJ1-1	CASSSGTFTEAFF	TGTGCCAGCAGTTCGGGGACATTTACTGAAGCTTTCTTT
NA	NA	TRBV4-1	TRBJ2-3	CASSQEGLGTDTQYF	TGCGCCAGCAGCCAAGAGGGACTGGGCACAGATACGCAGTATTTT
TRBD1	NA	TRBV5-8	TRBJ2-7	CASRRDRGPYEQYF	TGTGCCAGCAGACGGGACAGGGGACCCTACGAGCAGTACTTC
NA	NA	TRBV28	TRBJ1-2	CASRQAGINYGYTF	TGTGCCAGCAGACAAGCAGGAATTAACTATGGCTACACCTTC